The rows below give T cell receptor beta chains drawn from one sample of a study of T-cell reconstitution after alpha-beta-depleted transplantation in children. One entry per CDR3 protein results from TCRdb running MiXCR on the PCR reads. The table records around 800,000 distinct CDR3 sequences, less than 20% of them present only once. The source was PBMCs, mostly from graft donor cells, collected 360 days after TCRalphabeta/CD19-depleted stem cell transplant. The receptors shown here come from a male patient younger than 18 who had a stem cell transplant for acute lymphoblastic leukemia, so the T cells may come from the graft donor. Both conserved end residues are part of each CDR3. Each record gives: clone size, J gene, D gene, V gene, CDR3 DNA, CDR3 protein. D genes are given only for firm matches. For some rows the clone size is stated as once, few or many, or as a class when expanded; others skip it.

. TRBJ2-5 TRBD1 TRBV10-3 TGTGCCATCCTAAACCGCGACAGGGGGGAAGAGACCCAGTACTTC CAILNRDRGEETQYF
. TRBJ2-6 . TRBV6-1 TGTGCCAGCAGGCCACAGGGATCTGGGGCCAACGTCCTGACTTTC CASRPQGSGANVLTF
. TRBJ2-4 . TRBV6-1 TGTGCCAGCAGTGGCCTCGGAGGGCCTCTAGCCAAAAACATTCAGTACTTC CASSGLGGPLAKNIQYF
. TRBJ2-2 . TRBV3-1 TGTGCCAGCAGCCAACCGTATAAGGCCAGGGCCGGGGAGCTGTTTTTT CASSQPYKARAGELFF
few TRBJ2-5 TRBD2 TRBV9 TGTGCCAGCAGCGTAGAGCCGAGCGGGAATTTTCAAGAGACCCAGTACTTC CASSVEPSGNFQETQYF
few TRBJ1-6 . TRBV12-3/TRBV12-4 TGTGCCAGCAGTCCTCGACATCAGGCTAATTCACCCCTCCACTTT CASSPRHQANSPLHF
. TRBJ1-2 TRBD1 TRBV9 TGTGCCAGCAGCGTACCCGGACAGGTTGGAGGCTACACCTTC CASSVPGQVGGYTF
. TRBJ2-2 TRBD2 TRBV18 TGTGCCAGCTCACCACAGGTCGGGAGGACCAACACCGGGGAGCTGTTTTTT CASSPQVGRTNTGELFF
many TRBJ1-6 . TRBV20-1 TGCAGTGCTAGAGACCCAATCACACCCCTCCACTTT CSARDPITPLHF
. TRBJ2-7 . TRBV27 TGTGCCAGCAGCAGGGGGGGGGGAACTGAGCAGTACTTC CASSRGGGTEQYF
few TRBJ2-7 TRBD2 TRBV20-1 TGCAGTGCTAGATCTAGCGGGAGGGCCAAGGAGCAGTACTTC CSARSSGRAKEQYF
. TRBJ1-1 . TRBV3-1 TGTGCCAGCAGCCAAGACCCAGGGTTTACTGAAGCTTTCTTT CASSQDPGFTEAFF
. TRBJ2-1 TRBD2 TRBV5-1 TGCGCCAGCAGAGCGGGGTCCAGCTCCTACAATGAGCAGTTCTTC CASRAGSSSYNEQFF
few TRBJ2-7 TRBD1 TRBV5-1 TGCGCCAGCAGCCGGACAGGGGGCTTGTACGAGCAGTACTTC CASSRTGGLYEQYF
. TRBJ2-7 . TRBV2 TGTGCCAGCAGTGAGGTCATAGGGCAGCTCTACGAGCAGTACTTC CASSEVIGQLYEQYF
few TRBJ2-3 . TRBV7-3 TGTGCCAGCAGCTCGATGACAGGCCTGAGCACAGATACGCAGTATTTT CASSSMTGLSTDTQYF
few TRBJ1-5 TRBD1 TRBV12-3/TRBV12-4 TGTGCCAGCAGTTTAGGGACAGGGAGCGGTCAGCCCCAGCATTTT CASSLGTGSGQPQHF
few TRBJ2-3 TRBD1 TRBV3-1 TGTGCCAGCAGCCAAATTGACAGGGGCCTCACAGATACGCAGTATTTT CASSQIDRGLTDTQYF
many TRBJ2-3 TRBD2 TRBV7-3 TGTGCCAGCAGCTTAATGTGGGCTAGCGGTCACACAGATACGCAGTATTTT CASSLMWASGHTDTQYF
few TRBJ2-7 . TRBV29-1 TGCAGCGTCGTCAAAACGCAGGGAGGCGACGAGCAGTACTTC CSVVKTQGGDEQYF
few TRBJ2-7 TRBD2 TRBV20-1 TGCAGTGGTCTACTAGCGGGAGTTGACGAGCAGTACTTC CSGLLAGVDEQYF
few TRBJ1-1 . TRBV7-2 TGTGCCAGCAGCTTAACCCGGGAGGTTGAAGCTTTCTTT CASSLTREVEAFF
. TRBJ2-5 . TRBV11-3 TGTGCCAGCAGCTTAGATTCCCTAGAGACCCAGTACTTC CASSLDSLETQYF
few TRBJ2-1 . TRBV4-1 TGCGCCAGCAGCCAAGATCAGGGAGGGCAGTTCTTC CASSQDQGGQFF
. TRBJ2-3 TRBD2 TRBV12-3/TRBV12-4 TGTGCCAGCAGTTTGACTAGCGGGAGTGTAACGCAGTATTTT CASSLTSGSVTQYF
. TRBJ2-7 TRBD2 TRBV4-2 TGTGCCAGCAGCCAAGAGCCTTTGGAGGGACTAGCGGGAGCTTACGAGCAGTACTTC CASSQEPLEGLAGAYEQYF
few TRBJ2-7 . TRBV5-1 TGCGCCAGCAGCTCCCGGGACACAAGCTACGAGCAGTACTTC CASSSRDTSYEQYF
many TRBJ2-7 . TRBV20-1 TGCAGCGAGCGTCCTACCAATCCCCCTTACGAGCAGTACTTC CSERPTNPPYEQYF
. TRBJ2-3 . TRBV12-3/TRBV12-4 TGTGCCAGCAGTTTACAGGGAATTCATACGCAGTATTTT CASSLQGIHTQYF
. TRBJ2-1 TRBD2 TRBV12-3/TRBV12-4 TGTGCCAGCAGGGGGACTAGCGGGATACCCGGATCCCCCAATGAGCAGTTCTTC CASRGTSGIPGSPNEQFF
few TRBJ2-7 . TRBV5-1 TGCGCCAGCAGCCTACTAGTGCCCCCCTACGAGCAGTACTTC CASSLLVPPYEQYF
. TRBJ2-3 TRBD1 TRBV15 TGTGCCACCAAGGACAGGGGGGCCTATAGCACAGATACGCAGTATTTT CATKDRGAYSTDTQYF
many TRBJ2-1 . TRBV19 TGTGCCAGTAGTATGCATAGCGCATACTCCTACAATGAGCAGTTCTTC CASSMHSAYSYNEQFF
. TRBJ1-5 . TRBV4-1 TGCGCCAGCAGCCAAAGTGGGGGAGGGGCAGGGCCCCAGCATTTT CASSQSGGGAGPQHF
. TRBJ2-7 TRBD1 TRBV18 TGTGCCAGCTCTACCGCCGGGACAGGGGGCTACGAGCAGTACTTC CASSTAGTGGYEQYF
. TRBJ2-2 . TRBV12-3/TRBV12-4 TGTGCCAGCAGTGCACGGGCAGGTGGGGTCGGGGAGCTGTTTTTT CASSARAGGVGELFF
. TRBJ1-2 . TRBV4-2 TGTGCCAGCAGCCAAGAGTCTGAAGATCATTATGGCTACACCTTC CASSQESEDHYGYTF
. TRBJ2-5 . TRBV9 TGTGCCAGCAGCACGTCGGAGACCCAGTACTTC CASSTSETQYF
many TRBJ2-3 TRBD2 TRBV29-1 TGCAGCGTTGGGGCGGGACTAGCGGTAGATACGCAGTATTTT CSVGAGLAVDTQYF
once TRBJ2-7 . TRBV5-1 TGCGCCAGCAGCACCTTGGGGGCCCAGACTAGTTACGAGCAGTACTTC CASSTLGAQTSYEQYF
many TRBJ2-3 TRBD2 TRBV20-1 TGCAGTGCGCTGTCAGGGAGGGCCCACACAGATACGCAGTATTTT CSALSGRAHTDTQYF
few TRBJ1-1 . TRBV29-1 TGCAGCGCTGAACGCCTCGGGAACACTGAAGCTTTCTTT CSAERLGNTEAFF